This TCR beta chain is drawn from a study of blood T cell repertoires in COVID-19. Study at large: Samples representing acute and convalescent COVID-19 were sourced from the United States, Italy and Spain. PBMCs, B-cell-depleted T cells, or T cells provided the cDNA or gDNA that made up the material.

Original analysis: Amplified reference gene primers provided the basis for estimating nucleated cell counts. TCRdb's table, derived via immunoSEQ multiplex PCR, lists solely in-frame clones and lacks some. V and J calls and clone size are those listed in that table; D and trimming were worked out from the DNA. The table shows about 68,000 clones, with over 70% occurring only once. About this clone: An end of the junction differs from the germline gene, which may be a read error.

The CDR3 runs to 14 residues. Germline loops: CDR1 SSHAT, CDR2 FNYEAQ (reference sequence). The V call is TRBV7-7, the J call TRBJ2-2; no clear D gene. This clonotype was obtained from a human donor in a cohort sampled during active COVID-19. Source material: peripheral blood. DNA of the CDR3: TGTGCTAGCAGCTTAACGCGGAACACCGGGGAGCTGTTTTTT. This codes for CASSLTRNTGELFF.